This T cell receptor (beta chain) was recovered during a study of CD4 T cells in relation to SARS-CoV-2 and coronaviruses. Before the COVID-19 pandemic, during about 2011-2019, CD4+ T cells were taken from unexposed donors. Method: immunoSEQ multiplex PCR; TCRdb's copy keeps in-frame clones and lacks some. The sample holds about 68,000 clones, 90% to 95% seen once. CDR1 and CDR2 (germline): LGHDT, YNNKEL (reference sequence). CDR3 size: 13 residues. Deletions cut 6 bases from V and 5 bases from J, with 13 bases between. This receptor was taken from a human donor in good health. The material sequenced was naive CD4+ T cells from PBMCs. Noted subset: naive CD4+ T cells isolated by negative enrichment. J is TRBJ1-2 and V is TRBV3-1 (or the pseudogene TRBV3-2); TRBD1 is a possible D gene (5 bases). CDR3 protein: CASSHGGGYGYTF. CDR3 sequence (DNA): TGTGCCAGCAGTCACGGGGGGGGGTATGGCTACACCTTC.